This TCR beta chain is from a study of early T cells in non-severe SARS-CoV-2 infection. TCRdb re-called the 5' RACE reads through MiXCR, storing one row per CDR3 protein. The sample holds about 89,000 distinct CDR3 sequences, around 15% seen once. This clonotype was observed a handful of times. Trimming cost V 0 bases and J 6 bases, with 18 bases left between them. The CDR3 has 18 amino acids. CDR1 SGHVS and CDR2 FNYEAQ come from the germline V gene. V usage is TRBV7-6 and J usage is TRBJ1-6, with unresolved D. The sample was whole blood. The receptor was derived from an adult who was a healthcare worker with PCR-confirmed SARS-CoV-2 infection or an uninfected control (not recorded which). The CDR3: CASSLAHNAGPLNSPLHF. The DNA for the CDR3 is TGTGCCAGCAGCTTAGCGCACAATGCCGGACCCCTTAATTCACCCCTCCACTTT.